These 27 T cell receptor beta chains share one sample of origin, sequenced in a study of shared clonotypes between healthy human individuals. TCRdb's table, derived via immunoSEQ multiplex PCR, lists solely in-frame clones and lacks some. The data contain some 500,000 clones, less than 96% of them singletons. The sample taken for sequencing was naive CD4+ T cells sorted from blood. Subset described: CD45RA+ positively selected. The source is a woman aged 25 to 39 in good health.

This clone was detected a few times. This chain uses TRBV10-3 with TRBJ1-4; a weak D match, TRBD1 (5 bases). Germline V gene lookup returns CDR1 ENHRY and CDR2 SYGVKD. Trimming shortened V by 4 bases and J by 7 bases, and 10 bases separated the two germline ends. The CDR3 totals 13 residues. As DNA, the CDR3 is TGTGCCATCAGTGGGCAGGGATCTGAAAAACTGTTTTTT. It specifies CAISGQGSEKLFF.

The CDR3 DNA is TGTGCCAGCAGCCCCAGCAGGGCTAGCAATCAGCCCCAGCATTTT. Encoded protein: CASSPSRASNQPQHF. V is TRBV9 and J is TRBJ1-5; D is perhaps TRBD1 (5 bases). This CDR3 region has 15 residues. V was shortened by 4 bases and J by 0 bases, with 11 bases between the two germline ends. CDR1 and CDR2 (germline): SGDLS, YYNGEE.

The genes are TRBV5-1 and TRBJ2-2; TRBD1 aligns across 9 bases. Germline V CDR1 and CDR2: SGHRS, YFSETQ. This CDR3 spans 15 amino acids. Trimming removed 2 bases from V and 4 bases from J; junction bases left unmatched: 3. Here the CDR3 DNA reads TGCGCCAGCAGCTTAGGACAGGGGAGCACCGGGGAGCTGTTTTTT. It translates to CASSLGQGSTGELFF.

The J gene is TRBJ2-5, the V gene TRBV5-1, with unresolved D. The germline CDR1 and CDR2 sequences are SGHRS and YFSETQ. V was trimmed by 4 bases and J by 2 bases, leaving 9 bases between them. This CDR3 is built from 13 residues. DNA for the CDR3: TGCGCCAGCAGCACCTCCAGGCAAGAGACCCAGTACTTC. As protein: CASSTSRQETQYF.

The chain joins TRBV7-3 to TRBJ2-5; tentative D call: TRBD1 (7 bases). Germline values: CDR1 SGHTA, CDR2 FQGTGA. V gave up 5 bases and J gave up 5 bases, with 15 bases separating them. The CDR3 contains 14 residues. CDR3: CASSPTGRRETQYF. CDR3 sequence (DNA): TGTGCCAGCAGCCCGACAGGGAGGAGGGAGACCCAGTACTTC.

This chain's CDR3 is CASSFLGPTDTQYF. Here the CDR3 DNA reads TGTGCCAGCAGCTTCCTAGGGCCCACAGATACGCAGTATTTT. This chain links TRBV7-3 with TRBJ2-3; D gene uncertain. The CDR3 has 14 amino acids. Germline V gene data show CDR1 as SGHTA and CDR2 as FQGTGA. The V end was cut by 3 bases, the J end by 2 bases, with 9 bases between.

The CDR3 DNA reads TGCGCCAGCAGCTTGGCCCCGACTAGCGATGAGCAGTTCTTC. Residues: CASSLAPTSDEQFF. The gene calls are TRBV5-1 and TRBJ2-1; the match to TRBD2 covers 8 bases. Germline assignment: CDR1 SGHRS and CDR2 YFSETQ. The CDR3 has 14 amino acids. V dropped 0 bases and J dropped 8; count of bases not matched to a gene: 4. The variable domain in full, completed from reference TRBV5-1 and TRBJ2-1, reads KAGVTQTPRYLIKTRGQQVTLSCSPISGHRSVSWYQQTPGQGLQFLFEYFSETQRNKGNFPGRFSGRQFSNSRSEMNVSTLELGDSALYLCASSLAPTSDEQFFGPGTRLTVL.

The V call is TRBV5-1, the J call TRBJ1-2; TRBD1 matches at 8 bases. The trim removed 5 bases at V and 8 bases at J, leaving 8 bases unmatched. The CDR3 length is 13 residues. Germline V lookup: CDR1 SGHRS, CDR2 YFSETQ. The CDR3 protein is CASRGTGRRGYTF. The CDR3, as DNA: TGCGCCAGCAGGGGGACAGGCCGCAGGGGCTACACCTTC. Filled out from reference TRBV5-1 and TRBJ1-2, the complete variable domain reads KAGVTQTPRYLIKTRGQQVTLSCSPISGHRSVSWYQQTPGQGLQFLFEYFSETQRNKGNFPGRFSGRQFSNSRSEMNVSTLELGDSALYLCASRGTGRRGYTFGSGTRLTVV.

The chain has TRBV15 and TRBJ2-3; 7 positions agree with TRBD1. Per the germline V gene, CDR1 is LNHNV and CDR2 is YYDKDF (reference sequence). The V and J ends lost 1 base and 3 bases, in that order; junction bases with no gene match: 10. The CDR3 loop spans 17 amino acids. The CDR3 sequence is CATSRVGDSRKTDTQYF. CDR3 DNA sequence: TGTGCCACCAGCAGAGTGGGGGACAGTCGTAAGACAGATACGCAGTATTTT.

CDR3: CASSLVVERGYTF. The CDR3 nucleotides are TGCGCCAGCAGCTTGGTTGTAGAGAGGGGCTACACCTTC. J is TRBJ1-2 and V is TRBV5-1, with D hard to call. The CDR3 has 13 residues. Germline assignment: CDR1 SGHRS and CDR2 YFSETQ. The V end lost 0 bases, the J end lost 8 bases, and 11 bases lay between the germline ends.

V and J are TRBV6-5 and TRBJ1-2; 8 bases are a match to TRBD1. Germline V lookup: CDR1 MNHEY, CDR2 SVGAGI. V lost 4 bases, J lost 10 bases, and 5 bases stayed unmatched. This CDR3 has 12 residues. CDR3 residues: CASSWTGRNYTF. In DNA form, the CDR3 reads TGTGCCAGCAGTTGGACAGGGCGGAACTACACCTTC.

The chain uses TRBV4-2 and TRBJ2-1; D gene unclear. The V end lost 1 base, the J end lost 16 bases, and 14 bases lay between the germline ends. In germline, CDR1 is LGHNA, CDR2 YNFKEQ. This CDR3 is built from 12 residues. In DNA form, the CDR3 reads TGTGCCAGCAGCCAAGGAATGGAGAGCATCTTCTTC. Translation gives CASSQGMESIFF.

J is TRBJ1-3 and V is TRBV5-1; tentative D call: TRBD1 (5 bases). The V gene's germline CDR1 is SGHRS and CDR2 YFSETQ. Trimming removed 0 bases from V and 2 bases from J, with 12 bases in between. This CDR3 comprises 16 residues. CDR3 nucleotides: TGCGCCAGCAGCTTGGACAGACTCAGGGCTGGAAACACCATATATTTT. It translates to CASSLDRLRAGNTIYF.

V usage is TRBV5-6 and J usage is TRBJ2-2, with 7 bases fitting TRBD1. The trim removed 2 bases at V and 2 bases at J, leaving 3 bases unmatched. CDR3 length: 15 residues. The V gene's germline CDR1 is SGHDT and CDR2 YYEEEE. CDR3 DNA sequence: TGTGCCAGCAGCTTCGGGACAGCAAACACCGGGGAGCTGTTTTTT. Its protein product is CASSFGTANTGELFF.

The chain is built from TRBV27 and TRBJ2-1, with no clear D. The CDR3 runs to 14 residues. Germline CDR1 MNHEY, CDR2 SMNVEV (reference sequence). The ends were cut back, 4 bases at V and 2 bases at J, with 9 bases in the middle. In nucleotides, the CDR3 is TGTGCCAGCAGTTATGGCGTCACCTACAATGAGCAGTTCTTC. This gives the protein CASSYGVTYNEQFF.

The CDR3 is CASSLGPSSGANVLTF. CDR3 sequence (DNA): TGCGCCAGCAGCTTGGGACCGAGCTCTGGGGCCAACGTCCTGACTTTC. The chain joins TRBV5-1 to TRBJ2-6; no clear D. Germline assignment: CDR1 SGHRS and CDR2 YFSETQ. V gave up 0 bases and J gave up 0 bases, with 7 bases separating them. The CDR3 contains 16 residues.

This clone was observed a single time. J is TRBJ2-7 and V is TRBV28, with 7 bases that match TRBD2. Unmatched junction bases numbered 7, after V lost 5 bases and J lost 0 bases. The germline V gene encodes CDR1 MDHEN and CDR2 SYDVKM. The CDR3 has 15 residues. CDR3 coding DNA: TGTGCCAGCAGTCCCCCAGGGAGGGCCTCCTACGAGCAGTACTTC. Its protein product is CASSPPGRASYEQYF.

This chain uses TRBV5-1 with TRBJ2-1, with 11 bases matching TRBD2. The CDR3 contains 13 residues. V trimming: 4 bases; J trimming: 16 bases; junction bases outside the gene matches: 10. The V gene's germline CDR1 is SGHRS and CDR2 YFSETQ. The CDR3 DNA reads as TGCGCCAGCAGCCCTACGACTAGCGGGACGTTCTTCTTC. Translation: CASSPTTSGTFFF.

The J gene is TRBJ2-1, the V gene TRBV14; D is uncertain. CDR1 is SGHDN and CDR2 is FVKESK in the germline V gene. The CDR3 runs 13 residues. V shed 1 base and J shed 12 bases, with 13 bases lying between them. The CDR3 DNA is TGTGCCAGCAGCCAAGCCCCGGGCTCGGGGCAGTTCTTC. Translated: CASSQAPGSGQFF.

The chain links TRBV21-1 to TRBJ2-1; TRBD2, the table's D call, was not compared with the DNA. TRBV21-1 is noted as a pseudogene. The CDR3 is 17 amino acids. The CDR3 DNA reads TGTGCCAGCAGCGAACCGACTGAGCGGGATCGATACAATGAGCAGTTCTTC. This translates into CASSEPTERDRYNEQFF.

In nucleotides, the CDR3 is TGCGCCAGCAGCCCCTTGCGACCGAGCTCCTATAATTCACCCCTCCACTTT. Its translation: CASSPLRPSSYNSPLHF. The chain is built from TRBV4-1 and TRBJ1-6; D uncertain. V gave up 4 bases and J gave up 0 bases, with 13 bases separating them. The CDR3 contains 17 residues. From germline, CDR1 is MGHRA and CDR2 YSYEKL.

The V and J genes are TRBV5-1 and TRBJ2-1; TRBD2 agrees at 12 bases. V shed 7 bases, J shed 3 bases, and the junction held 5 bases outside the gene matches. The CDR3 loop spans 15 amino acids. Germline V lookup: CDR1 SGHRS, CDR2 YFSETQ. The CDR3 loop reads CASGLLAGGYNEQFF. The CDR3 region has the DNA TGCGCCAGCGGATTACTAGCGGGAGGCTACAATGAGCAGTTCTTC.

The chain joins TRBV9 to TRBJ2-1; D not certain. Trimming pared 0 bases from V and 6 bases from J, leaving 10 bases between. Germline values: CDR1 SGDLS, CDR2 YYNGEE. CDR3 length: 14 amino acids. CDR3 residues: CASSVGQAGNEQFF. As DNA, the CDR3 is TGTGCCAGCAGCGTAGGACAAGCCGGCAATGAGCAGTTCTTC.

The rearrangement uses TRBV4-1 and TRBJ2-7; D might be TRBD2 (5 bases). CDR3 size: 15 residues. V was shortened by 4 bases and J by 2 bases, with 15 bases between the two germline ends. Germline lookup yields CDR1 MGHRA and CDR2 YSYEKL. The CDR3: CASSPDSLRAYEQYF. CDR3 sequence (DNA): TGCGCCAGCAGCCCGGACTCCCTTAGGGCCTACGAGCAGTACTTC.

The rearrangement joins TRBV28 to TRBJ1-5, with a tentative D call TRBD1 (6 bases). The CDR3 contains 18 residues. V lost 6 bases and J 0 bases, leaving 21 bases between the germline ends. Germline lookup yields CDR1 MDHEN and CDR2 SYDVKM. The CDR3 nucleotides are TGTGCCAGCAGAACGAGGGGGGCTGGGGTTTATAGCAATCAGCCCCAGCATTTT. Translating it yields CASRTRGAGVYSNQPQHF.

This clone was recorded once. The CDR3 sequence is CASSRPPLLAGGSYNEQFF. As DNA, the CDR3 is TGTGCCAGCAGTCGGCCCCCTTTATTAGCGGGAGGCTCCTACAATGAGCAGTTCTTC. The chain uses TRBV28 and TRBJ2-1; TRBD2 agrees at 10 bases. The junction had 13 bases not matched to a gene; V was cut back by 5 bases and J by 0 bases. Germline V gene data show CDR1 as MDHEN and CDR2 as SYDVKM. The CDR3 has 19 residues.

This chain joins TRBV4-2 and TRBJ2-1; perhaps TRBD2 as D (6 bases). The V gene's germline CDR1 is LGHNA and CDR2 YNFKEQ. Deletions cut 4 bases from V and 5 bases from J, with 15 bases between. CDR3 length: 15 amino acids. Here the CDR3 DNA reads TGTGCCAGCAGCCCCCTGACCGGGAGAAACAATGAGCAGTTCTTC. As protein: CASSPLTGRNNEQFF.